A selection of T cell receptor beta chains follows, all from one sample in a study of cytomegalovirus exposure and HLA in healthy donors. Sequenced by immunoSEQ multiplex PCR; TCRdb stores in-frame clones only, minus some. The data contain approximately 150,000 clones, about four fifths of them singletons. The sequencing sample was made of PBMCs. Receptors were obtained from a woman aged 40 to 55 in good health and CMV-seropositive. CDR3s include the opening cysteine and the closing phenylalanine or tryptophan. A D gene is named only where the DNA matches it firmly. Size values are once, few and many counts, or a class for expanded clones, and some rows have none.

V: TRBV5-1; size: -; D: TRBD1; J: TRBJ1-1; CDR3: CASRAGTGGTEAFF; DNA: TGCGCCAGCAGGGCCGGGACAGGAGGCACTGAAGCTTTCTTT
V: TRBV28; size: -; D: TRBD2; J: TRBJ2-2; CDR3: CASSLAASGRSGELFF; DNA: TGTGCCAGCAGTTTAGCGGCTAGCGGGAGATCCGGGGAGCTGTTTTTT
V: TRBV5-6; size: -; D: -; J: TRBJ2-5; CDR3: CASSLVSEQETQYF; DNA: TGTGCCAGCAGCTTGGTTAGCGAGCAAGAGACCCAGTACTTC
V: TRBV5-6; size: -; D: TRBD2; J: TRBJ2-3; CDR3: CASSFLGGRSTDTQYF; DNA: TGTGCCAGCAGCTTCTTAGGCGGGAGGAGCACAGATACGCAGTATTTT
V: TRBV10-2; size: few; D: TRBD1; J: TRBJ2-1; CDR3: CASSGGQIYNEQFF; DNA: TGCGCCAGCAGTGGGGGACAGATTTACAATGAGCAGTTCTTC
V: TRBV7-9; size: once; D: -; J: TRBJ2-7; CDR3: CASSVGDEQYF; DNA: TGTGCCAGCAGCGTGGGAGACGAGCAGTACTTC
V: TRBV7-6; size: -; D: -; J: TRBJ2-7; CDR3: CASSLQSGSIYEQYF; DNA: TGTGCCAGCAGCCTACAAAGCGGGTCGATCTACGAGCAGTACTTC
V: TRBV5-1; size: -; D: TRBD1; J: TRBJ2-3; CDR3: CASSARGTASTDTQYF; DNA: TGCGCCAGCAGCGCCCGAGGGACAGCCAGCACAGATACGCAGTATTTT
V: TRBV5-4; size: -; D: TRBD1; J: TRBJ2-5; CDR3: CASSPDRAPTQYF; DNA: TGTGCCAGCAGCCCGGACAGGGCCCCGACCCAGTACTTC
V: TRBV6-5; size: -; D: -; J: TRBJ2-6; CDR3: CASSYGQLSGANVLTF; DNA: TGTGCCAGCAGTTACGGACAGCTCTCTGGGGCCAACGTCCTGACTTTC
V: TRBV18; size: -; D: TRBD1; J: TRBJ2-7; CDR3: CASSPVGTGLYEQYF; DNA: TGTGCCAGCTCACCGGTGGGGACAGGGCTGTACGAGCAGTACTTC
V: TRBV27; size: -; D: -; J: TRBJ2-5; CDR3: CASSKQGLRETQYF; DNA: TGTGCCAGCAGTAAACAGGGCCTGCGGGAGACCCAGTACTTC
V: TRBV10-3; size: -; D: TRBD2; J: TRBJ2-5; CDR3: CAISDPAGDLQETQYF; DNA: TGTGCCATCAGTGACCCGGCGGGAGACCTACAAGAGACCCAGTACTTC
V: TRBV15; size: -; D: TRBD1; J: TRBJ2-1; CDR3: CATSIQDRDRVSDEQFF; DNA: TGTGCCACCAGCATACAAGACCGGGACAGGGTATCGGATGAGCAGTTCTTC
V: TRBV10-3; size: -; D: TRBD1; J: TRBJ1-2; CDR3: CAISEGQAYGYTF; DNA: TGTGCCATCAGCGAGGGACAGGCGTATGGCTACACCTTC
V: TRBV13; size: -; D: -; J: TRBJ2-7; CDR3: CASRRRGGYEQYF; DNA: TGTGCCAGCAGACGGAGGGGGGGCTACGAGCAGTACTTC
V: TRBV25-1; size: -; D: TRBD1; J: TRBJ2-2; CDR3: CASSEGTGDTGELFF; DNA: TGTGCCAGCAGTGAAGGAACAGGGGACACCGGGGAGCTGTTTTTT
V: TRBV7-2; size: -; D: TRBD1; J: TRBJ2-1; CDR3: CASSLGVTGGYEQFF; DNA: TGTGCCAGCAGCTTAGGAGTGACAGGGGGATATGAGCAGTTCTTC
V: TRBV6-5; size: -; D: -; J: TRBJ2-3; CDR3: CASTIPGADTQYF; DNA: TGTGCCAGCACTATCCCGGGGGCAGATACGCAGTATTTT
V: TRBV18; size: -; D: TRBD1; J: TRBJ2-7; CDR3: CASSPIQGDYEQYF; DNA: TGTGCCAGCTCACCTATCCAGGGGGACTACGAGCAGTACTTC
V: TRBV5-1; size: -; D: -; J: TRBJ2-2; CDR3: CASTLDRNTGELFF; DNA: TGCGCCAGCACCCTTGACAGGAACACCGGGGAGCTGTTTTTT
V: TRBV10-3; size: few; D: -; J: TRBJ2-3; CDR3: CAISESTSSITDTQYF; DNA: TGTGCCATCAGTGAGAGCACTAGCAGCATCACAGATACGCAGTATTTT
V: TRBV2; size: -; D: -; J: TRBJ1-4; CDR3: CASSEQGGDEKLFF; DNA: TGTGCCAGCAGTGAACAGGGAGGCGATGAAAAACTGTTTTTT
V: TRBV2; size: -; D: -; J: TRBJ2-1; CDR3: CASSRLLEQFF; DNA: TGTGCCAGCAGTAGACTCCTTGAGCAGTTCTTC
V: TRBV2; size: -; D: -; J: TRBJ2-7; CDR3: CASSGQVSYEQYF; DNA: TGTGCCAGCAGTGGACAGGTATCCTACGAGCAGTACTTC
V: TRBV6-5; size: -; D: -; J: TRBJ2-3; CDR3: CASKVGLSTDTQYF; DNA: TGTGCCAGCAAGGTGGGACTCAGCACAGATACGCAGTATTTT
V: TRBV6-5; size: -; D: -; J: TRBJ2-1; CDR3: CASSYTPSLAIEQFF; DNA: TGTGCCAGCAGTTATACCCCCTCACTAGCTATCGAGCAGTTCTTC
V: TRBV5-1; size: -; D: -; J: TRBJ1-5; CDR3: CASSLEGSPGMPQHF; DNA: TGCGCCAGCAGCTTGGAAGGGTCCCCGGGGATGCCCCAGCATTTT
V: TRBV10-3; size: once; D: -; J: TRBJ2-3; CDR3: CAISESPGEDTQYF; DNA: TGTGCCATCAGTGAGTCCCCCGGAGAGGATACGCAGTATTTT
V: TRBV6-1; size: -; D: -; J: TRBJ2-5; CDR3: CASSGTPGRETQYF; DNA: TGTGCCAGCAGTGGGACTCCAGGACGGGAGACCCAGTACTTC
V: TRBV27; size: -; D: -; J: TRBJ2-1; CDR3: CASSLGSNEQFF; DNA: TGTGCCAGCAGTTTAGGGAGTAATGAGCAGTTCTTC
V: TRBV7-2; size: once; D: TRBD1; J: TRBJ1-5; CDR3: CASSLFAGQESQPQHF; DNA: TGTGCCAGCAGCTTATTCGCTGGACAGGAAAGTCAGCCCCAGCATTTT
V: TRBV1; size: -; D: -; J: TRBJ2-7; CDR3: CTSSQVTSGRYEQYF; DNA: TGCACCAGCAGCCAAGTTACTAGCGGGAGGTACGAGCAGTACTTC
V: TRBV2; size: many; D: TRBD1; J: TRBJ2-7; CDR3: CASTDRDSYEQYF; DNA: TGTGCCAGCACGGACAGGGACTCCTACGAGCAGTACTTC
V: TRBV9; size: -; D: -; J: TRBJ1-1; CDR3: CASSLSGGTEAFF; DNA: TGTGCCAGCAGCCTGTCGGGGGGCACTGAAGCTTTCTTT
V: TRBV4-2; size: -; D: TRBD2; J: TRBJ2-5; CDR3: CASSLGGGGETQYF; DNA: TGTGCCAGCAGCCTCGGGGGGGGCGGGGAGACCCAGTACTTC
V: TRBV28; size: -; D: -; J: TRBJ2-7; CDR3: CASSSTGYEQYF; DNA: TGTGCCAGCAGTTCAACAGGGTACGAGCAGTACTTC
V: TRBV13; size: -; D: TRBD1; J: TRBJ2-7; CDR3: CASSARQGMSSYEQYF; DNA: TGTGCCAGCAGCGCGAGACAGGGGATGAGCTCCTACGAGCAGTACTTC
V: TRBV19; size: -; D: -; J: TRBJ2-3; CDR3: CASSFSPDTQYF; DNA: TGTGCCAGTAGCTTTAGCCCAGATACGCAGTATTTT
V: TRBV28; size: -; D: -; J: TRBJ1-1; CDR3: CASSLPPGQREAFF; DNA: TGTGCCAGCAGTTTACCCCCGGGACAACGTGAAGCTTTCTTT
V: TRBV5-1; size: -; D: TRBD1; J: TRBJ2-7; CDR3: CASSLNRGLEQYF; DNA: TGCGCCAGCAGCTTAAACAGGGGGCTGGAGCAGTACTTC
V: TRBV7-6; size: -; D: -; J: TRBJ2-7; CDR3: CASSLTAAATEQYF; DNA: TGTGCCAGCAGCTTAACGGCGGCCGCTACCGAGCAGTACTTC